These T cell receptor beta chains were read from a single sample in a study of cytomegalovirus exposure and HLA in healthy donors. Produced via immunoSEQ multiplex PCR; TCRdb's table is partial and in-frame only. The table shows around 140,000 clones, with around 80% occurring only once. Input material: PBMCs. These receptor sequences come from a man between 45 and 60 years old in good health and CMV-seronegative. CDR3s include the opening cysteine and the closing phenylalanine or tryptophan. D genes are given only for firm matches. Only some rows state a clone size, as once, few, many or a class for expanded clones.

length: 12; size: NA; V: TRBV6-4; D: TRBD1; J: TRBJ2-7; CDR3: CASSEQGTEQYF; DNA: TGTGCCAGCAGTGAACAGGGGACCGAGCAGTACTTC
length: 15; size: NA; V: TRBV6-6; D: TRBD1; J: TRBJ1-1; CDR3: CASTNPGQGIGEAFF; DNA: TGTGCCAGCACCAACCCGGGACAGGGGATCGGTGAAGCTTTCTTT
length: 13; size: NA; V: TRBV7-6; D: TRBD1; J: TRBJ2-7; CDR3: CASSPGGFGEQYF; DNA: TGTGCCAGCAGCCCAGGGGGTTTCGGCGAGCAGTACTTC
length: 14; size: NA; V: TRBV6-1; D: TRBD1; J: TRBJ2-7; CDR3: CASSFQGASVEQYF; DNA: TGTGCCAGCAGTTTCCAGGGGGCTAGCGTCGAGCAGTACTTC
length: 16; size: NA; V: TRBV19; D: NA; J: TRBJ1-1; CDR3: CASSILGGKRDTEAFF; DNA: TGTGCCAGTAGTATCTTAGGAGGGAAGAGGGACACTGAAGCTTTCTTT
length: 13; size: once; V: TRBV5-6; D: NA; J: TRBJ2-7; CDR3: CASSPGITYEQYF; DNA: TGTGCCAGCAGCCCCGGGATTACCTACGAGCAGTACTTC
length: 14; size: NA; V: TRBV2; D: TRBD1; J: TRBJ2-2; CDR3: CASSPDRAIGELFF; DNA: TGTGCCAGCAGTCCGGACAGGGCTATCGGGGAGCTGTTTTTT
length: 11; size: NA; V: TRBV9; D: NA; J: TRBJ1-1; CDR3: CASSVGHKAFF; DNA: TGTGCCAGCAGCGTAGGACATAAGGCTTTCTTT
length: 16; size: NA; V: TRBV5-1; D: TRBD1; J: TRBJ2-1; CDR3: CASSLAEMTGYNEQFF; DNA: TGCGCCAGCAGCTTGGCGGAGATGACAGGGTACAATGAGCAGTTCTTC
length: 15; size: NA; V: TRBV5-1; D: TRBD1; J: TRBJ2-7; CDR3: CASSSDDRVSHEQYF; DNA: TGCGCCAGCAGCTCCGATGACAGGGTCTCTCACGAGCAGTACTTC
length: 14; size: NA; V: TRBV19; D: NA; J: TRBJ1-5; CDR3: CASSIQTGNQPQHF; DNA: TGTGCCAGTAGTATCCAAACGGGCAATCAGCCCCAGCATTTT
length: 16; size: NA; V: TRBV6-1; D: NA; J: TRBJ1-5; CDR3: CASSEGRAGFGQPQHF; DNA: TGTGCCAGCAGCGAAGGGAGGGCGGGATTTGGTCAGCCCCAGCATTTT
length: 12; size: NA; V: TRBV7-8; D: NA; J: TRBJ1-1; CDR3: CASSLDRTEAFF; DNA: TGTGCCAGCAGCTTAGATAGGACAGAAGCTTTCTTT
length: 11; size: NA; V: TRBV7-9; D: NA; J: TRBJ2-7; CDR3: CASSSSVEQYF; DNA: TGTGCCAGCAGCTCGTCTGTCGAGCAGTACTTC
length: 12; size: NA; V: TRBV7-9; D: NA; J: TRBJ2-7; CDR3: CASSRLPYEQYF; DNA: TGTGCCAGCAGCAGACTACCCTACGAGCAGTACTTC
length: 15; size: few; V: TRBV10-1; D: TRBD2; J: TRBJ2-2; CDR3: CASSPAGDGTGELFF; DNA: TGCGCCAGCAGTCCGGCGGGAGATGGTACCGGGGAGCTGTTTTTT
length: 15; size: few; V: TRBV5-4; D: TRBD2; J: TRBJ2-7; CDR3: CASSPVPSGTYEQYF; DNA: TGTGCCAGCAGTCCAGTGCCTAGCGGGACGTACGAGCAGTACTTC
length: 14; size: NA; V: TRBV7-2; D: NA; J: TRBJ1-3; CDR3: CASSRQSSGNTIYF; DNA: TGTGCCAGCAGCCGACAGAGCTCGGGAAACACCATATATTTT
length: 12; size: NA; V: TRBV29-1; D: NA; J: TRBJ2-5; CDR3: CSATTGRETQYF; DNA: TGCAGCGCGACGACAGGCCGAGAGACCCAGTACTTC
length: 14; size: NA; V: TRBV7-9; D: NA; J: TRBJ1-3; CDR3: CAASGGNSGNTIYF; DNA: TGTGCCGCCTCTGGCGGGAACTCTGGAAACACCATATATTTT
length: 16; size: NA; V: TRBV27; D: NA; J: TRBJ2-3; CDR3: CASSLLGGLSTDTQYF; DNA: TGTGCCAGCAGTTTATTGGGCGGGCTAAGCACAGATACGCAGTATTTT
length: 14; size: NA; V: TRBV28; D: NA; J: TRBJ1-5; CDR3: CASSLFQGTQPQHF; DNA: TGTGCCAGCAGTTTATTCCAGGGGACTCAGCCCCAGCATTTT
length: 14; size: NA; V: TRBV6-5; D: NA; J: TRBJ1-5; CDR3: CASSYVGHNQPQHF; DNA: TGTGCCAGCAGTTACGTGGGGCACAATCAGCCCCAGCATTTT
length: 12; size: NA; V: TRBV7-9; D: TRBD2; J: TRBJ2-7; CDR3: CASSSLAREQYF; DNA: TGTGCCAGCAGCTCACTAGCGCGAGAGCAGTACTTC
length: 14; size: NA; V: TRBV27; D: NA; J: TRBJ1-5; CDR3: CASRIETGRQPQHF; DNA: TGTGCCAGCAGGATAGAGACGGGGAGGCAGCCCCAGCATTTT
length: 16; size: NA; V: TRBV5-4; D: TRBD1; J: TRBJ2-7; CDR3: CASSRGQGLSSYEQYF; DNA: TGTGCCAGCAGCCGAGGACAGGGGTTGTCCTCCTACGAGCAGTACTTC
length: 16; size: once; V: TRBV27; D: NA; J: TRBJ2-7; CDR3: CASSQATQTASYEQYF; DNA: TGTGCCAGCAGTCAGGCGACCCAGACAGCCTCCTACGAGCAGTACTTC
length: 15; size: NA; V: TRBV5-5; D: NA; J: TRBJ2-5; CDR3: CASSLASGRVETQYF; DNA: TGTGCCAGCAGCTTGGCCTCAGGGCGCGTGGAGACCCAGTACTTC
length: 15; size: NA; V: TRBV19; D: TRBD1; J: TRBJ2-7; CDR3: CASSTSGTGLHEQYF; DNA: TGTGCCAGTAGTACCTCCGGGACAGGGCTCCACGAGCAGTACTTC
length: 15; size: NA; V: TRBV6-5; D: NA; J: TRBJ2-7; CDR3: CASSYSGGKAYEQYF; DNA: TGTGCCAGCAGTTATTCCGGAGGAAAGGCCTACGAGCAGTACTTC
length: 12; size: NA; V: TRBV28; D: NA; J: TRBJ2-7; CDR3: CASRVTRGEQYF; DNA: TGTGCCAGCAGAGTGACAAGGGGCGAGCAGTACTTC
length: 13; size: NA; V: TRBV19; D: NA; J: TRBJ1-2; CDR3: CASSPTAKTGYTF; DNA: TGTGCCAGTAGTCCCACTGCGAAAACGGGCTACACCTTC